This T cell receptor beta chain appears in the sequencing data of a study of blood T cells in healthy people across ages. Through a sample-barcoded 5' primer and a J-beta primer mix, a second PCR was run for roughly 6 to 12 cycles. TCRdb called the 5' RACE reads again in MiXCR, with one record for every CDR3 protein. This table holds 250,000 to 300,000 distinct CDR3 sequences, around 29% found once. Germline V gives CDR1 LGHDT, CDR2 YNNKEL (reference sequence). The V and J ends lost 4 bases and 7 bases, in that order; junction bases with no gene match: 7. The CDR3 is 17 residues long. Healthy Caucasians from Russia aged about 6 to 90 served as donors.

The rearrangement links TRBV3-1 to TRBJ2-1; 16 bases are shared with TRBD2. The sequence was collected from a woman between 65 and 79 years old in good health. The specimen sequenced was blood. Here the CDR3 DNA reads TGTGCCAGCAGCCGTCCGGGACTAGCGGGAGGGCAGAATGAGCAGTTCTTC. This translates into CASSRPGLAGGQNEQFF.